This T cell receptor (beta chain) was observed in a study of sequential checkpoint blockade in melanoma. Study-level background: First-line arms were nivolumab then ipilimumab, or the reverse, randomized 1:1. Both treatment sequences were followed by maintenance nivolumab.

The germline V gene encodes CDR1 SGDLS and CDR2 YYNGEE. This CDR3 spans 13 amino acids. V gave up 3 bases and J gave up 5 bases, with 9 bases separating them. Here immunoSEQ multiplex PCR was the method, and the copy in TCRdb shows in-frame clones only, minus some. The data show 15,000 to 20,000 clones, approximately 57% seen once. Sample treatment: randomized to nivolumab then ipilimumab (arm A) or the reverse (arm B). The starting material was CD8+ T cells sorted from blood (inferred from file names), obtained from a patient given nivolumab and ipilimumab in sequence. This chain connects TRBV9 to TRBJ2-1; perhaps TRBD2 as D (6 bases). This sequence originates from a human donor with melanoma. The CDR3 DNA follows: TGTGCCAGCAGCGGGAGGGACCACAATGAGCAGTTCTTC. This sequence encodes CASSGRDHNEQFF.